The 26 T cell receptor beta chains given below trace back to one sample, sequenced in a study of cytomegalovirus exposure and HLA in healthy donors (dated by TCRdb to 2015 to 2018). The library was made by the immunoSEQ multiplex PCR assay. The multiplex PCR relied on a mix of 60 forward primers for TCR Vbeta segments and 13 reverse primers for TCR Jbeta segments. TCRdb provides this immuneACCESS table in a form limited to in-frame rearrangements. Some clones are lacking; in checked studies, under half of them reflect an unresolved V gene, and why the rest are absent is not known. For this sample there are 150,000 to 200,000 clones; around 83% appear just once. About 4% of the sample is in the top ten clones. Sequenced material: PBMCs. All receptors derive from a man between 50 and 59 years old in good health and CMV-seropositive.

The V call is TRBV7-7, the J call TRBJ2-1, with D perhaps TRBD1 (6 bases). The germline gives CDR1 SSHAT, CDR2 FNYEAQ (reference sequence). With 6 bases removed from V and 8 bases from J, the gap between germline ends came to 11 bases. The length of the CDR3 is 12 residues. The CDR3 spells CASSPGGDEQFF. CDR3 in DNA: TGTGCCAGCAGTCCTGGGGGCGATGAGCAGTTCTTC. Full variable domain (rest looked up from reference TRBV7-7 and TRBJ2-1): GAGVSQSPRYKVTKRGQDVTLRCDPISSHATLYWYQQALGQGPEFLTYFNYEAQPDKSGLPSDRFSAERPEGSISTLTIQRTEQRDSAMYRCASSPGGDEQFFGPGTRLTVL.

The chain uses TRBV28 and TRBJ2-7; TRBD1 matches 7 bases. The CDR3 covers 18 residues. With 7 bases clipped from V and 2 bases from J, the junction kept 20 bases outside the gene matches. Germline V gene data show CDR1 as MDHEN and CDR2 as SYDVKM. CDR3 in amino acids: CASTPLLRSGQPTYEQYF. The DNA for the CDR3 is TGTGCCAGCACCCCTTTACTCCGTTCGGGACAGCCTACCTACGAGCAGTACTTC.

As to this clone: The identical CDR3 is also encoded by other nucleotide sequences in the sample. The rearrangement uses TRBV5-1 and TRBJ1-2; 8 bases align to TRBD1. Germline CDR1 is SGHRS and CDR2 is YFSETQ. The CDR3 runs 14 residues. The junction had 5 bases not matched to a gene; V was cut back by 4 bases and J by 3 bases. Here the CDR3 reads CASSLGQGDYGYTF. DNA of the CDR3: TGCGCCAGCAGCCTTGGACAGGGAGACTATGGCTACACCTTC.

The gene calls are TRBV28 and TRBJ2-1; the match to TRBD2 covers 9 bases. With 10 bases clipped from V and 4 bases from J, the junction kept 8 bases outside the gene matches. Germline loops: CDR1 MDHEN, CDR2 SYDVKM. The CDR3 is 14 residues long. The CDR3 here is CATVFAGGYNEQFF. DNA of the CDR3: TGTGCCACTGTCTTCGCGGGAGGGTACAATGAGCAGTTCTTC.

The J gene is TRBJ2-7, the V gene TRBV7-2; D possibly corresponds to TRBD1 (6 bases). Trimming removed 5 bases at V and 6 bases at J, with 17 bases between. Germline loops: CDR1 SGHTA, CDR2 FQGNSA. CDR3 length: 14 amino acids. This CDR3 is CASSPTRGPGEQYF. For the CDR3, the DNA is TGTGCCAGCAGCCCGACCAGGGGTCCTGGCGAGCAGTACTTC.

The rearrangement links TRBV6-6 to TRBJ1-5; 9 bases agree with TRBD1. This CDR3 contains 12 residues. Germline values: CDR1 MNHNY, CDR2 SVGAGI (reference sequence). After removal of 6 bases from V and 12 bases from J, the junction contained 6 bases not matched to a gene. The CDR3, as DNA: TGTGCCAGCAGGCCCGGGACAGGGCACCAGCATTTT. Amino acids: CASRPGTGHQHF.

V is TRBV28 and J is TRBJ2-1; 8 nucleotides match TRBD2. From germline, CDR1 is MDHEN and CDR2 SYDVKM. This CDR3 has 14 residues. J was trimmed by 5 bases and V by 2 bases; bases with no gene match: 2. CDR3 bases: TGTGCCAGCAGTTTAGCGGGGGGTAACAATGAGCAGTTCTTC. Its translation is CASSLAGGNNEQFF.

The J gene is TRBJ1-5, the V gene TRBV28; 9 nucleotides align to TRBD1. This CDR3 region has 16 residues. Germline V gene lookup returns CDR1 MDHEN and CDR2 SYDVKM. V dropped 4 bases and J dropped 7; count of bases not matched to a gene: 11. Here the CDR3 DNA reads TGTGCCAGCAGTTCGAACACAGGGGGCGCGGAGCAGCCCCAGCATTTT. Encoded protein: CASSSNTGGAEQPQHF.

This clone was recorded once. The V call is TRBV15, the J call TRBJ2-7; 8 nucleotides align to TRBD1. This CDR3 has 14 amino acids. Per the germline V gene, CDR1 is LNHNV and CDR2 is YYDKDF (reference sequence). The junction had 4 bases not matched to a gene; V was cut back by 3 bases and J by 3 bases. CDR3 sequence (DNA): TGTGCCACCAGCAGGGCGGGACAGGACTACGAGCAGTACTTC. Translating it yields CATSRAGQDYEQYF.

The gene calls are TRBV7-9 and TRBJ1-4, with 7 nucleotides matching TRBD1. This CDR3 region has 17 residues. Germline CDR1 is SEHNR and CDR2 is FQNEAQ (reference sequence). V lost 3 bases and J lost 6; bases outside the gene matches: 13. CDR3 residues: CASSFTGVFLIDEKLFF. The CDR3 DNA is TGTGCCAGCAGCTTCACAGGGGTTTTCTTGATAGATGAAAAACTGTTTTTT.

The V and J genes are TRBV29-1 and TRBJ1-4; 10 nucleotides line up with TRBD1. The CDR3 has 14 amino acids. V gave up 3 bases and J gave up 11 bases; unmatched junction bases: 9. Germline V gene sequence: CDR1 SQVTM, CDR2 ANQGSEA. This CDR3 reads CSVEQVGQGSKLFF. The CDR3 bases are TGCAGCGTTGAGCAAGTGGGACAGGGGAGCAAACTGTTTTTT. Based on the CDR3 plus reference TRBV29-1 and TRBJ1-4, the full variable domain is SAVISQKPSRDICQRGTSLTIQCQVDSQVTMMFWYRQQPGQSLTLIATANQGSEATYESGFVIDKFPISRPNLTFSTLTVSNMSPEDSSIYLCSVEQVGQGSKLFFGSGTQLSVL.

The rearrangement joins TRBV10-3 to TRBJ1-6, with 10 nucleotides matching TRBD1. Germline-derived CDR1 and CDR2 are ENHRY and SYGVKD. The CDR3 is 16 amino acids. V gave up 6 bases and J gave up 7 bases; unmatched junction bases: 9. The DNA for the CDR3 is TGTGCCATCAGAGGGACAGGGGACTCGGTCAATTCACCCCTCCACTTT. Translated, it gives CAIRGTGDSVNSPLHF.

DNA of the CDR3: TGTGCCAGCTCACGATCGGGACAGGGCCATTCACCCCTCCACTTT. The encoded protein is CASSRSGQGHSPLHF. V usage is TRBV18 and J usage is TRBJ1-6; TRBD1 aligns across 9 bases. The CDR3 sequence is 15 residues long. Germline CDR1 is KGHSH and CDR2 is LQKENI. J gave up 8 bases and V 4 bases, and 6 bases lay outside the gene matches. Full variable domain (outside the CDR3, taken from reference TRBV18 and TRBJ1-6): NAGVMQNPRHLVRRRGQEARLRCSPMKGHSHVYWYRQLPEEGLKFMVYLQKENIIDESGMPKERFSAEFPKEGPSILRIQQVVRGDSAAYFCASSRSGQGHSPLHFGNGTRLTVT.

The chain employs TRBV18 and TRBJ2-5; D is undetermined. The CDR3 length is 12 residues. Trimming stripped 6 bases from V and 0 bases from J, with 5 bases between. The V gene's germline CDR1 is KGHSH and CDR2 LQKENI. The CDR3 nucleotides are TGTGCCAGCTCCGCGGACCAAGAGACCCAGTACTTC. Translated: CASSADQETQYF.

Comment on this clone: This CDR3 is also generated by other DNA sequences in the sample. This chain joins TRBV19 and TRBJ2-3; TRBD1 aligns across 11 bases. The germline V gene encodes CDR1 LNHDA and CDR2 SQIVND (reference sequence). CDR3 length: 14 amino acids. Germline trimming cut 9 bases from V and 4 bases from J; bases unmatched to any gene: 6. CDR3 amino acids: CASSGTGGSDTQYF. The CDR3 bases are TGTGCCAGCTCCGGGACAGGGGGATCAGATACGCAGTATTTT. Complete variable domain (other parts from reference TRBV19 and TRBJ2-3): DGGITQSPKYLFRKEGQNVTLSCEQNLNHDAMYWYRQDPGQGLRLIYYSQIVNDFQKGDIAEGYSVSREKKESFPLTVTSAQKNPTAFYLCASSGTGGSDTQYFGPGTRLTVL.

The chain employs TRBV29-1 and TRBJ2-7; 9 bases match TRBD2. J was trimmed by 4 bases and V by 4 bases; bases with no gene match: 14. Germline V lookup: CDR1 SQVTM, CDR2 ANQGSEA. CDR3 length: 16 residues. The CDR3 protein is CSVVFRRGRAWYEQYF. The DNA for the CDR3 is TGCAGCGTTGTATTTCGGCGCGGGAGGGCCTGGTACGAGCAGTACTTC.

CDR3 sequence: CASSVEAGNSPLHF. DNA for the CDR3: TGTGCCAGCAGTGTGGAGGCGGGCAATTCACCCCTCCACTTT. This chain connects TRBV2 to TRBJ1-6; D unresolved. Per germline, CDR1 SNHLY and CDR2 FYNNEI. Trimming removed 4 bases at V and 7 bases at J, with 11 bases between. The CDR3 has 14 residues.

The rearrangement joins TRBV30 to TRBJ2-5; a possible D gene is TRBD1 (6 bases). Gene TRBJ2-7 matches the end of the DNA better, so the J call may be wrong. The CDR3 loop spans 15 amino acids. Per the germline V gene, CDR1 is GTSNPN and CDR2 is SVGIG (reference sequence). Written as DNA, the CDR3 is TGTGCCTGGACCCGGGCCGGGGACAAGCCCTACGAGCAGTACTTC. The encoded protein is CAWTRAGDKPYEQYF.

This clone was seen a handful of times. The chain carries TRBV18 and TRBJ1-1, with a possible D match to TRBD1 (6 bases). This CDR3 has 14 amino acids. The V gene lost 5 bases and the J gene lost 1 base, with 11 bases spanning the gap. Germline assignment: CDR1 KGHSH and CDR2 LQKENI. CDR3 DNA: TGTGCCAGCTCAGGACAGAGCCAGAACACTGAAGCTTTCTTT. This sequence encodes CASSGQSQNTEAFF.

The CDR3 here is CASSAGQGNTEAFF. The CDR3 coding sequence is TGTGCCAGTAGTGCAGGACAGGGGAACACTGAAGCTTTCTTT. The gene calls are TRBV19 and TRBJ1-1, with TRBD1 matching over 8 bases. The CDR3 consists of 14 residues. Looked up from germline, CDR1 is LNHDA and CDR2 is SQIVND (reference sequence). Trimming removed 5 bases from V and 1 base from J; junction bases left unmatched: 3.

The V gene is TRBV28, the J gene TRBJ2-2; tentatively, D is TRBD2 (6 bases). The CDR3 totals 11 residues. CDR1 and CDR2 from the germline V gene are MDHEN and SYDVKM. Between the trimmed V and J ends, which lost 6 bases and 8 bases, there was a span of 7 bases. The CDR3 nucleotides read TGTGCCAGCAGGGACTATGGGGAGCTGTTTTTT. The encoded protein is CASRDYGELFF.

The V and J genes are TRBV6-5 and TRBJ1-1; 7 positions agree with TRBD1. The CDR3 is 16 amino acids. The V gene end was trimmed by 4 bases and the J gene end by 5 bases; junction bases not matched to a gene: 13. Looked up from germline, CDR1 is MNHEY and CDR2 is SVGAGI. DNA of the CDR3: TGTGCCAGCAGTTTCCGCCCACAGGGGATCCAAACTGAAGCTTTCTTT. This translates into CASSFRPQGIQTEAFF.

V is TRBV6-6 and J is TRBJ2-1; 14 nucleotides line up with TRBD2. The CDR3 contains 14 residues. Germline V gene data show CDR1 as MNHNY and CDR2 as SVGAGI (reference sequence). J was trimmed by 9 bases and V by 6 bases; bases with no gene match: 4. Here the CDR3 reads CASSQGLAGGEQFF. The CDR3 nucleotides read TGTGCCAGCAGCCAAGGACTAGCGGGGGGTGAGCAGTTCTTC.

The chain couples TRBV5-6 to TRBJ2-3; a possible D gene is TRBD1 (5 bases). The length of the CDR3 is 16 residues. Between the trimmed V and J ends, which lost 4 bases and 3 bases, there was a span of 18 bases. Germline V gene data show CDR1 as SGHDT and CDR2 as YYEEEE. The CDR3 spells CASSLQQAAWTDTQYF. In nucleotides, the CDR3 is TGTGCCAGCAGCCTTCAACAGGCCGCGTGGACAGATACGCAGTATTTT.

A remark on this clone: Other nucleotide sequences in the sample specify the same CDR3. This chain connects TRBV7-2 to TRBJ2-7; D uncertain. The V gene lost 5 bases and the J gene lost 3 bases, with 5 bases spanning the gap. Germline-derived CDR1 and CDR2 are SGHTA and FQGNSA. The CDR3 totals 11 residues. In nucleotides, the CDR3 is TGTGCCAGCAGCCTAAGCTACGAGCAGTACTTC. Protein: CASSLSYEQYF. The complete variable domain, with remaining parts taken from reference TRBV7-2 and TRBJ2-7, reads GAGVSQSPSNKVTEKGKDVELRCDPISGHTALYWYRQSLGQGLEFLIYFQGNSAPDKSGLPSDRFSAERTGGSVSTLTIQRTQQEDSAVYLCASSLSYEQYFGPGTRLTVT.

The rearrangement uses TRBV19 and TRBJ1-4; TRBD1 matches at 8 bases. Germline trimming cut 4 bases from V and 7 bases from J; bases unmatched to any gene: 5. The CDR3 sequence is 14 residues long. Germline lookup yields CDR1 LNHDA and CDR2 SQIVND (reference sequence). This CDR3 is CASSTTGVAEKLFF. CDR3 bases: TGTGCCAGTAGTACGACAGGGGTGGCTGAAAAACTGTTTTTT.